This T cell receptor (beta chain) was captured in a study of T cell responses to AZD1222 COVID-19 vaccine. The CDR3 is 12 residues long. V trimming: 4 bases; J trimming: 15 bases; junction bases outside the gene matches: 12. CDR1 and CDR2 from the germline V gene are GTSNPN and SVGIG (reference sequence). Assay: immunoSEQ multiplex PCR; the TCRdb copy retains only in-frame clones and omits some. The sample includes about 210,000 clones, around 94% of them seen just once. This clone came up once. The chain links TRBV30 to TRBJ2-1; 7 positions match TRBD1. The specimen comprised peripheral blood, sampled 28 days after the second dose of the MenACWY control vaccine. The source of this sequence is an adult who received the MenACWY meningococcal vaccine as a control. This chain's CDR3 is CAWMTGTDLLFF. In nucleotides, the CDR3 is TGTGCCTGGATGACGGGGACAGACCTGCTGTTCTTC.